These 9 T cell receptor beta chains came from one sample sequenced in a study of a mutant IDH1 vaccine in newly diagnosed glioma. Sequencing used immunoSEQ multiplex PCR; TCRdb keeps in-frame clones, though not all of them. Counted here are about 51,000 clones, about 77% occurring once; the ten biggest clones make up around 2%. Time point meaning: week 5, during vaccination. Alongside topical imiquimod, each dose of vaccine comprised 300 ug of mutant IDH1 20-mer peptide. These receptors have no identified antigens. Material: PBMCs, obtained from a glioma patient whose treatment included an IDH1 peptide vaccine. The receptors here all came from a woman in her 40s with glioma.

The J gene is TRBJ2-3, the V gene TRBV9; 7 bases are shared with TRBD2. J was trimmed by 2 bases and V by 7 bases; bases with no gene match: 16. The CDR3 runs to 17 residues. Germline lookup yields CDR1 SGDLS and CDR2 YYNGEE. The CDR3 DNA sequence: TGTGCCAGCGGCCACATCCAGTCGGGGGGATACACAGATACGCAGTATTTT. Translating it yields CASGHIQSGGYTDTQYF.

This clone was found once. The chain carries TRBV7-8 and TRBJ1-1, with D unresolved. From germline, CDR1 is SGHVS and CDR2 FQNEAQ. CDR3 length equals 16 residues. Deletions cut 4 bases from V and 0 bases from J, with 15 bases between. The CDR3 reads CASSSLAALMNTEAFF. CDR3 in DNA: TGTGCCAGCAGCTCCCTGGCAGCACTTATGAACACTGAAGCTTTCTTT.

This clone showed up just a few times. This sequence joins TRBV6-5 and TRBJ1-1; D remains unclear. This CDR3 is built from 13 residues. Germline assignment: CDR1 MNHEY and CDR2 SVGAGI. Trimming removed 4 bases at V and 3 bases at J, with 9 bases between. CDR3 coding DNA: TGTGCCAGCAGTTTCAGGCGGGACACTGAAGCTTTCTTT. It codes for CASSFRRDTEAFF.

The J gene is TRBJ2-1, the V gene TRBV19, with D uncertain. The CDR3 has 13 residues. The germline V gene has CDR1 LNHDA and CDR2 SQIVND (reference sequence). V was cut by 3 bases and J by 8 bases, with 11 bases left in between. The CDR3 DNA follows: TGTGCCAGTAGTATGTGGGTTAACGATGAGCAGTTCTTC. It specifies CASSMWVNDEQFF.

This clone was counted only a few times. This chain connects TRBV18 to TRBJ1-1; D is perhaps TRBD1 (5 bases). CDR1 and CDR2 (germline): KGHSH, LQKENI. The CDR3 runs 12 residues. V shed 6 bases and J shed 5 bases, with 10 bases lying between them. The CDR3 region is CASSGGSTEAFF. DNA of the CDR3: TGTGCCAGCTCTGGGGGTAGTACTGAAGCTTTCTTT.

The genes are TRBV9 and TRBJ2-2, with a weak D call TRBD1 (6 bases). CDR1 is SGDLS, CDR2 YYNGEE, per germline. The V end lost 0 bases, the J end lost 0 bases, and 6 bases lay between the germline ends. This CDR3 contains 15 residues. The CDR3 reads CASSVGTANTGELFF. Written as DNA, the CDR3 is TGTGCCAGCAGCGTAGGGACAGCGAACACCGGGGAGCTGTTTTTT. The variable domain in full, completed from reference TRBV9 and TRBJ2-2, reads DSGVTQTPKHLITATGQRVTLRCSPRSGDLSVYWYQQSLDQGLQFLIQYYNGEERAKGNILERFSAQQFPDLHSELNLSSLELGDSALYFCASSVGTANTGELFFGEGSRLTVL.

This clone was counted between two and nine times. The DNA for the CDR3 is TGTGCCAGCAGCGTATATTACGCCACTGAAGCTTTCTTT. It yields the protein CASSVYYATEAFF. The rearrangement links TRBV9 to TRBJ1-1, with no clear D. V was pared by 1 base and J by 4 bases, with 8 bases between. Per germline, CDR1 SGDLS and CDR2 YYNGEE. This CDR3 has 13 residues.

The V and J genes are TRBV7-3 and TRBJ2-2, with 11 bases that match TRBD2. Germline values: CDR1 SGHTA, CDR2 FQGTGA. This CDR3 is built from 16 residues. Trimming removed 2 bases from V and 2 bases from J; junction bases left unmatched: 1. CDR3 nucleotides: TGTGCCAGCAGCTTACTAGCGGGGGGTAACACCGGGGAGCTGTTTTTT. It encodes CASSLLAGGNTGELFF.

The chain employs TRBV7-9 and TRBJ2-1, with 9 bases lining up with TRBD1. This CDR3 contains 14 residues. V was pared by 4 bases and J by 6 bases, with 4 bases of the junction left unmatched. The germline CDR1 and CDR2 sequences are SEHNR and FQNEAQ (reference sequence). The CDR3, as DNA: TGTGCCAGCAGCTCGGACAGGGGCAGCAATGAGCAGTTCTTC. Amino acids: CASSSDRGSNEQFF.